The count of the clone carrying this TCR beta chain is one. Enrolment of Seattle patients took place during active infection, and they were followed longitudinally. Study processing details: Reference gene primer amplification gave nucleated cell count estimates. Sequencing was performed with immunoSEQ multiplex PCR; in TCRdb, only in-frame clones are kept and a portion is missing. That table supplies the V and J calls and clone size; D and trimming were determined from the DNA. This table holds under 250,000 clones, around 86% found once. The data originate from a study of blood T cell repertoires in COVID-19. For the study at large: Sites in the United States, Italy and Spain provided acute and convalescent COVID-19 samples.

This CDR3 has 16 amino acids. V dropped 3 bases and J dropped 12; count of bases not matched to a gene: 10. Germline V gene data show CDR1 as SGDLS and CDR2 as YYNGEE. The origin of this receptor is a man aged 50 to 60 with COVID-19, enrolled during active disease. The gene calls are TRBV9 and TRBJ2-1; 15 bases agree with TRBD2. The sample taken for sequencing was peripheral blood. CDR3 DNA sequence: TGTGCCAGCAGCGAGGAGAGGGGACTAGCGGGGGGTTGGCAGTTCTTC. It codes for CASSEERGLAGGWQFF.